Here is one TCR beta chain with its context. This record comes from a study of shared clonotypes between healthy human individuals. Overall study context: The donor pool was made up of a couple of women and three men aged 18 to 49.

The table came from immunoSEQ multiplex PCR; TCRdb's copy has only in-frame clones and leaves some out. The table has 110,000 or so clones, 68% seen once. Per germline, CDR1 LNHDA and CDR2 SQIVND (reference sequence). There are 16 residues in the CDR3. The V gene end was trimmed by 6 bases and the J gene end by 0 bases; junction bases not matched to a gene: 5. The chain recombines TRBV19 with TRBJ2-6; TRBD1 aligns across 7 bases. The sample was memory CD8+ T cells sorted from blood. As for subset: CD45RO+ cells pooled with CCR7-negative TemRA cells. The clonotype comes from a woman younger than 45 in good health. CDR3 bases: TGTGCCAGTAGCCGACAGGGCCACTCTGGGGCCAACGTCCTGACTTTC. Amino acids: CASSRQGHSGANVLTF. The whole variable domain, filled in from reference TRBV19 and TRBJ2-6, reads DGGITQSPKYLFRKEGQNVTLSCEQNLNHDAMYWYRQDPGQGLRLIYYSQIVNDFQKGDIAEGYSVSREKKESFPLTVTSAQKNPTAFYLCASSRQGHSGANVLTFGAGSRLTVL.